Presented here are 22 T cell receptor beta chains from one specimen sequenced in a study of HIV-infected children after antiretroviral therapy interruption. Described treatment: PENTA 11 planned treatment interruption arm or continuous ART arm. A 3' RACE protocol on RNA, with unique molecular identifiers, produced the TCR library. MiXCR was run by TCRdb on the 3' RACE reads, yielding one entry per CDR3 protein. The sample carries around 16,000 distinct CDR3 sequences, approximately 3.6% recorded once. Sequencing used CD45RA+ CD4+ T cells from PBMCs, obtained from a donor given antiretroviral therapy, either interrupted or continuous. Documented subset: naive CD4+ CD45RA+ CD45RO- T cells. The source of these receptors is a child aged 2-17 years with HIV.

This clonotype has at least ten counts. One end of the junction fails to match germline, which may point to a read error. V gene TRBV5-1 combines with J gene TRBJ1-4; 11 bases line up with TRBD1. The germline CDR1 and CDR2 sequences are SGHRS and YFSETQ. This CDR3 spans 17 amino acids. The CDR3: CVSSWRIGQGATEKLFF. CDR3 DNA sequence: TGCGTCAGCAGCTGGCGTATCGGACAGGGGGCAACTGAAAAACTGTTTTTT.

The table lists this clonotype with many counts. This chain uses TRBV12-3 or TRBV12-4 with TRBJ1-1; a possible D gene is TRBD1 (5 bases). The V end lost 4 bases, the J end lost 1 base, and 13 bases lay between the germline ends. The CDR3 has 15 residues. The CDR3 bases are TGTGCCAGCAGTTCCAAGCCTCAGGGGAACACTGAAGCTTTCTTT. Its translation: CASSSKPQGNTEAFF.

This clonotype rates as medium-sized (0.01 to 0.1%). CDR3 sequence reads: CASSIGGTGRTYF. CDR3 in DNA: TGTGCCAGTAGTATAGGGGGGACAGGCCGGACCTACTTC. The chain carries TRBV19 and TRBJ2-7; 8 bases agree with TRBD1. This CDR3 spans 13 amino acids. Trimming removed 1 base from V and 13 bases from J; junction bases left unmatched: 9. The germline V gene encodes CDR1 LNHDA and CDR2 SQIVND (reference sequence).

This clonotype was counted at least ten times. The chain employs TRBV30 and TRBJ1-6; D is unresolved. Germline CDR1 and CDR2: GTSNPN and SVGIG (reference sequence). V dropped 2 bases and J dropped 0 bases, with 11 bases sitting between them. This CDR3 has 16 amino acids. The CDR3 region has the DNA TGTGCCTGGAGTAGCAAGAGGAGCTCCTATAATTCACCCCTCCACTTT. Amino acid sequence: CAWSSKRSSYNSPLHF.

The sample holds many counts of this clonotype. V gene TRBV12-3 or TRBV12-4 combines with J gene TRBJ1-1, with a weak D call TRBD1 (6 bases). V lost 0 bases, J lost 5 bases, and 7 bases lay in between. This CDR3 has 13 residues. In nucleotides, the CDR3 is TGTGCCAGCAGTTTAGCGGGGGCAACTGAAGCTTTCTTT. It encodes CASSLAGATEAFF.

There are many counts of this clonotype. This chain joins TRBV7-2 and TRBJ2-7; TRBD2 matches 9 bases. CDR3 length: 16 residues. Germline V gene sequence: CDR1 SGHTA, CDR2 FQGNSA. The V and J ends lost 5 bases and 0 bases, in that order; junction bases with no gene match: 8. CDR3: CASSPLSGGPSYEQYF. CDR3 DNA: TGTGCCAGCAGCCCCCTTAGCGGGGGACCCTCCTACGAGCAGTACTTC.

This clonotype showed up many times. The rearrangement uses TRBV19 and TRBJ1-5; D possibly corresponds to TRBD1 (5 bases). This CDR3 contains 15 residues. V lost 3 bases to trimming and J lost 0 bases, with 9 bases between them. Germline CDR1 is LNHDA and CDR2 is SQIVND (reference sequence). DNA of the CDR3: TGTGCCAGTAGTATGGACGGGGGTAGCAATCAGCCCCAGCATTTT. Protein product: CASSMDGGSNQPQHF.

This clonotype counts as medium-sized. The DNA for the CDR3 is TGTGCCAGCATCCTGGGGACAAGCGGACAAGCTTTCTTT. Translation gives CASILGTSGQAFF. The V and J genes are TRBV11-1 and TRBJ1-1; D might be TRBD1 (6 bases). Germline lookup yields CDR1 SGHAT and CDR2 FQDESV (reference sequence). CDR3 length: 13 amino acids. Trimming removed 7 bases at V and 9 bases at J, with 18 bases between.

In its sample, this clonotype was seen many times. This rearrangement joins TRBV9 to TRBJ2-3; 9 bases align to TRBD2. CDR3 size: 18 residues. Germline lookup yields CDR1 SGDLS and CDR2 YYNGEE. The V segment lost 4 bases and the J segment 1 base; nucleotides outside the gene matches: 13. The CDR3 reads CASSPHRGVAGGTDTQYF. The CDR3 DNA follows: TGTGCCAGCAGCCCCCACCGGGGGGTAGCGGGGGGCACAGATACGCAGTATTTT.

This clonotype was observed many times. CDR3 region: CASSLVAMNTEAFF. The CDR3 region has the DNA TGCGCCAGCAGCTTGGTTGCCATGAACACTGAAGCTTTCTTT. The genes are TRBV5-1 and TRBJ1-1; no clear D. Germline CDR1 SGHRS, CDR2 YFSETQ. The CDR3 runs to 14 residues. The V end lost 0 bases, the J end lost 0 bases, and 6 bases lay between the germline ends.

This clonotype was observed many times. This chain connects TRBV12-3 or TRBV12-4 to TRBJ1-2; the D gene is possibly TRBD1 (6 bases). This CDR3 has 15 residues. Trimming cost V 6 bases and J 6 bases, with 20 bases left between them. The CDR3 here is CASRGRTADFNGYTF. The CDR3 nucleotides are TGTGCCAGCAGGGGTCGGACAGCCGATTTTAATGGCTACACCTTC.

This clonotype came up many times. This sequence joins TRBV11-2 and TRBJ2-2; no definite D call. V shed 2 bases and J shed 2 bases, with 3 bases lying between them. The CDR3 consists of 13 residues. Looked up from germline, CDR1 is SGHAT and CDR2 is FQNNGV. The CDR3 DNA follows: TGTGCCAGCAGCTTACTAAACACCGGGGAGCTGTTTTTT. Amino acids: CASSLLNTGELFF. Supplemented by reference TRBV11-2 and TRBJ2-2, the full variable domain reads EAGVAQSPRYKIIEKRQSVAFWCNPISGHATLYWYQQILGQGPKLLIQFQNNGVVDDSQLPKDRFSAERLKGVDSTLKIQPAKLEDSAVYLCASSLLNTGELFFGEGSRLTVL.

There are many counts of this clonotype. The CDR3 DNA follows: TGTGCCAGCAGCGTAGCTGCAGATAATTCACCCCTCCACTTT. As protein: CASSVAADNSPLHF. The chain is built from TRBV9 and TRBJ1-6; no clear D. The CDR3 covers 14 residues. The V gene lost 0 bases and the J gene lost 5 bases, with 6 bases spanning the gap. The germline CDR1 and CDR2 sequences are SGDLS and YYNGEE. Combining the CDR3 with reference TRBV9 and TRBJ1-6 gives the whole variable domain DSGVTQTPKHLITATGQRVTLRCSPRSGDLSVYWYQQSLDQGLQFLIQYYNGEERAKGNILERFSAQQFPDLHSELNLSSLELGDSALYFCASSVAADNSPLHFGNGTRLTVT.

This clonotype was recorded at least ten times. The gene calls are TRBV7-7 and TRBJ1-6; D is unclear. Trimming took 1 base from V and 10 from J, leaving 8 bases between them. CDR3 length: 13 amino acids. Germline values: CDR1 SSHAT, CDR2 FNYEAQ (reference sequence). CDR3 DNA: TGTGCCAGCAGCTTAGATAGTCAATCACCCCTCCACTTT. It encodes CASSLDSQSPLHF.

This clonotype was observed many times. The chain recombines TRBV28 with TRBJ1-5; D uncertain. CDR3 length: 15 amino acids. Trimming pared 2 bases from V and 5 bases from J, leaving 13 bases between. Germline-derived CDR1 and CDR2 are MDHEN and SYDVKM. CDR3 residues: CASSLAVIRDQPQHF. DNA for the CDR3: TGTGCCAGCAGTTTAGCCGTGATTAGGGATCAGCCCCAGCATTTT.

This clonotype was seen repeatedly, ten times or more. The rearrangement joins TRBV28 to TRBJ2-3; D not certain. The ends were cut back, 3 bases at V and 6 bases at J, with 10 bases in the middle. The germline CDR1 and CDR2 sequences are MDHEN and SYDVKM. The CDR3 runs 13 residues. DNA of the CDR3: TGTGCCAGCAGTTTGGCCACCCCGGATACGCAGTATTTT. Translating gives CASSLATPDTQYF.

At least ten counts were recorded for this clonotype. The chain links TRBV20-1 to TRBJ2-4, with TRBD1 matching 9 bases. The germline V gene has CDR1 DFQATT and CDR2 SNEGSKA (reference sequence). J lost 8 bases, V lost 5 bases, and 10 bases had no gene match. This CDR3 spans 14 amino acids. The CDR3 loop is CSARSGTGFDIQYF. The CDR3 bases are TGCAGTGCTCGATCCGGGACAGGGTTCGACATTCAGTACTTC.

This clonotype was picked up many times. The chain links TRBV10-2 to TRBJ1-5; D is unclear. The V end lost 4 bases, the J end lost 3 bases, and 10 bases lay between the germline ends. The germline CDR1 and CDR2 sequences are WSHSY and SAAADI. The CDR3 loop spans 14 amino acids. The CDR3 DNA is TGCGCCAGCAGTGTTTATCAGATCAATCAGCCCCAGCATTTT. Its protein is CASSVYQINQPQHF.

This clonotype showed up many times. The CDR3 here is CASSFPGSYEQYF. CDR3 bases: TGTGCCAGCAGTTTCCCGGGGAGCTACGAGCAGTACTTC. The genes are TRBV28 and TRBJ2-7, with D possibly TRBD2 on 5 matching bases. The CDR3 has 13 amino acids. V shed 3 bases and J shed 3 bases, with 9 bases lying between them. Looked up from germline, CDR1 is MDHEN and CDR2 is SYDVKM.

This clonotype was seen ten or more times. J is TRBJ2-7 and V is TRBV12-3 or TRBV12-4, with 10 bases aligning to TRBD1. The CDR3 covers 14 residues. The junction had 9 bases not matched to a gene; V was cut back by 7 bases and J by 6 bases. The CDR3 DNA reads as TGTGCCAGCACCCCGGGACAGGGGAAGCTCGAGCAGTACTTC. Protein: CASTPGQGKLEQYF.

This clonotype was found many times. The chain employs TRBV28 and TRBJ1-1; D remains ambiguous. The CDR3 loop spans 15 amino acids. CDR1 MDHEN and CDR2 SYDVKM come from the germline V gene. The V end lost 7 bases, the J end lost 1 base, and 16 bases lay between the germline ends. The CDR3 DNA reads TGTGCCAGCACCGATCACGTCCGGGAGAACACTGAAGCTTTCTTT. Translation gives CASTDHVRENTEAFF.

This clonotype was seen ten or more times. This chain connects TRBV6-6 to TRBJ1-1; 8 bases fit TRBD1. Germline loops: CDR1 MNHNY, CDR2 SVGAGI (reference sequence). V was clipped by 6 bases and J by 4 bases; unmatched bases: 4. The CDR3 covers 13 residues. Written as DNA, the CDR3 is TGTGCCAGCAGGTCAGGGGGCGGCACTGAAGCTTTCTTT. Residues: CASRSGGGTEAFF.